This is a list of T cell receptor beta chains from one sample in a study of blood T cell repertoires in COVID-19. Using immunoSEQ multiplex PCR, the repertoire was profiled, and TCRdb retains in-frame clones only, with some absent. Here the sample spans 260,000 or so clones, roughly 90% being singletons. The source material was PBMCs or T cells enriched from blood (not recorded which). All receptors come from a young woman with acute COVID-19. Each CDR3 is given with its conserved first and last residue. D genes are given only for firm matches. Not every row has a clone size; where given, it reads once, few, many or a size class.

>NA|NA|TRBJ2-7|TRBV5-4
CASSLGRPISTYEQYF
TGTGCCAGCAGCTTGGGCAGGCCCATATCAACCTACGAGCAGTACTTC
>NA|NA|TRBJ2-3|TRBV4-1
CASSQDIQIGQYF
TGCGCCAGCAGCCAAGATATACAGATCGGGCAGTATTTT
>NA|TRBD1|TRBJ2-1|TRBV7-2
CASSRTGTGGYEQFF
TGTGCCAGCAGCCGTACCGGGACAGGGGGCTATGAGCAGTTCTTC
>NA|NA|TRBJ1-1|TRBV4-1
CASSPRSGTMRTEAFF
TGCGCCAGCAGCCCACGCTCCGGGACAATGCGAACTGAAGCTTTCTTT
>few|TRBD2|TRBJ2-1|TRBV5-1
CASSSGLVYNEQFF
TGCGCCAGCAGCTCAGGACTAGTCTACAATGAGCAGTTCTTC
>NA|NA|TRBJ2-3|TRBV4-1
CASSQLMGSGRDTDTQYF
TGCGCCAGCAGCCAACTAATGGGATCGGGAAGAGACACAGATACGCAGTATTTT
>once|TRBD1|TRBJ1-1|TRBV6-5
CASSIQGRHTEAFF
TGTGCCAGCAGTATACAGGGGAGGCACACTGAAGCTTTCTTT
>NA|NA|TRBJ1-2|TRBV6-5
CASSALGGNDGYTF
TGTGCCAGCAGCGCCCTCGGAGGTAATGATGGCTACACCTTC
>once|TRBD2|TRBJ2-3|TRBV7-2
CASSFGLAGGPITDTQYF
TGTGCCAGCAGCTTCGGGCTAGCGGGGGGCCCTATTACAGATACGCAGTATTTT
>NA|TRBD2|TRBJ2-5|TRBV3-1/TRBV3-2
CASSQDASGAGETQYF
TGTGCCAGCAGCCAAGATGCAAGCGGGGCGGGGGAGACCCAGTACTTC
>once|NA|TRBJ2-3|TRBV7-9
CASSSGSVGDTQYF
TGTGCCAGCAGCTCCGGTAGCGTCGGGGATACGCAGTATTTT
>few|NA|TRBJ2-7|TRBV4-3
CASSQDRAPGSYEQYF
TGCGCCAGCAGCCAAGATAGGGCCCCAGGGTCCTACGAGCAGTACTTC
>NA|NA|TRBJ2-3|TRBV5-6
CASSYSTGGLDTQYF
TGTGCCAGCAGCTACTCAACGGGTGGTCTGGATACGCAGTATTTT
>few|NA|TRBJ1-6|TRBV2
CASRKTDASQGVLHF
TGTGCCAGCAGAAAAACGGACGCAAGCCAAGGGGTCCTCCACTTT
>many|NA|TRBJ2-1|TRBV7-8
CASSPRGGAYEQFF
TGTGCCAGCAGCCCTAGGGGGGGGGCGTATGAGCAGTTCTTC
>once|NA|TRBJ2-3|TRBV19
CASSITGGADTQYF
TGTGCCAGTAGTATTACCGGCGGGGCCGATACGCAGTATTTT
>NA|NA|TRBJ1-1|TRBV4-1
CASSQDFRGEAFF
TGCGCCAGCAGCCAAGATTTCCGGGGTGAAGCTTTCTTT
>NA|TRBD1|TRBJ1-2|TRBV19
CASSSHRDRALYGYTF
TGTGCCAGTAGTTCTCACCGGGACAGAGCCCTCTATGGCTACACCTTC
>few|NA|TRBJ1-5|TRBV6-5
CASSYRPGLSPQHF
TGTGCCAGCAGTTACCGGCCGGGACTGTCGCCCCAGCATTTT
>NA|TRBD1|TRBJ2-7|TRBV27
CASSSGTGGLYEQYF
TGTGCCAGCAGTTCCGGGACAGGGGGCCTATACGAGCAGTACTTC
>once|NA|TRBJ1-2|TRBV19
CASSIQGLSGYTF
TGTGCCAGTAGTATCCAGGGGTTATCTGGCTACACCTTC
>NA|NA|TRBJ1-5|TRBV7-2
CASSSPLRGSNQPQHF
TGTGCCAGCAGCTCCCCCCTTAGGGGAAGCAATCAGCCCCAGCATTTT
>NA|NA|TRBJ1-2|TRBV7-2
CASSLRSPVYGYTF
TGTGCCAGCAGCTTACGTTCCCCGGTTTATGGCTACACCTTC
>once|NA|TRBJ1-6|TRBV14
CASSQKNGTPLHF
TGTGCCAGCAGCCAAAAGAACGGGACACCCCTCCACTTT
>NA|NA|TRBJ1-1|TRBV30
CAWSGRGMNTEAFF
TGTGCCTGGAGTGGTCGGGGTATGAACACTGAAGCTTTCTTT
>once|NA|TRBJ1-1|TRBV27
CASSAGLENTEAFF
TGTGCCAGCAGTGCGGGACTCGAAAACACTGAAGCTTTCTTT
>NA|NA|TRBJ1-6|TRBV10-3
CAIRTSNSPLHF
TGTGCCATCAGGACAAGTAATTCACCCCTCCACTTT
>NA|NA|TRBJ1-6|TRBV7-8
CASSLRTTGQAGIHF
TGTGCCAGCAGCTTACGGACGACAGGTCAGGCCGGTATCCACTTT
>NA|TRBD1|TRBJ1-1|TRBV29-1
CSATGTGIEAFF
TGCAGCGCAACCGGGACAGGCATTGAAGCTTTCTTT
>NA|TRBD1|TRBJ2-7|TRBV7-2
CASSPGTGEYEQYF
TGTGCCAGCAGCCCCGGGACAGGGGAGTACGAGCAGTACTTC
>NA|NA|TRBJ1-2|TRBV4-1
CASSQVMDSPVKSYTF
TGCGCCAGCAGCCAAGTCATGGACAGTCCTGTGAAGAGCTACACCTTC
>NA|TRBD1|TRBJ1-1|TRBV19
CASSARQGTTEAFF
TGTGCCAGTAGTGCCCGACAGGGGACCACTGAAGCTTTCTTT
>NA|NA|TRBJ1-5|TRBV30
CAWSVRGNQPQHF
TGTGCCTGGAGTGTACGAGGCAATCAGCCCCAGCATTTT